Following are 27 T cell receptor beta chains from one sample sequenced in a study of tumor and adjacent non-tumor tissue in lung cancer. A modified ARM-PCR protocol with three rounds of nested PCR amplified TCRbeta. A single record per CDR3 protein comes from TCRdb applying MiXCR to the multiplex PCR reads. The sample consists of tens of thousands of distinct CDR3 sequences, 72% of them appearing once. No cell sorting was done before RNA was extracted from the tissue. The source material was lung tumor tissue. The receptors originated from a middle-aged woman with non-small cell lung cancer.

On this clonotype: The junction differs from germline at one of its ends, possibly a read error. The chain is built from TRBV7-9 and TRBJ2-1; tentative D call: TRBD2 (5 bases). Germline values: CDR1 SEHNR, CDR2 FQNEAQ (reference sequence). There are 15 residues in the CDR3. In nucleotides, the CDR3 is TGTGCCAGCAGTCGTAGCGAGAGCTCCTACGATGAGCAGTTCTTC. Protein product: CASSRSESSYDEQFF. Looking up the rest from reference TRBV7-9 and TRBJ2-1 gives the full variable domain: DTGVSQNPRHKITKRGQNVTFRCDPISEHNRLYWYRQTLGQGPEFLTYFQNEAQLEKSRLLSDRFSAERPKGSFSTLEIQRTEQGDSAMYLCASSRSESSYDEQFFGPGTRLTVL.

As concerns this clonotype: Just one base apart from a much larger clone, this may be a read error. Here the CDR3 omits its conserved ending phenylalanine or tryptophan, so a read error is the likely source. Because the CDR3's place on the DNA is in doubt, the DNA is left out and the CDR3 is given as listed by TCRdb. The chain joins TRBV4-1 to TRBJ1-2. From its first to its last residue, the CDR3 has 12 amino acids. Per the germline V gene, CDR1 is MGHRA and CDR2 is YSYEKL. CDR3 region: CASSQRGHGNTL.

The chain carries TRBV6-5 and TRBJ1-6; maybe TRBD1 (5 bases). The V end lost 9 bases, the J end lost 1 base, and 7 bases lay between the germline ends. The CDR3 has 13 amino acids. In germline, CDR1 is MNHEY, CDR2 SVGAGI. The CDR3 loop is CARAGSYNSPLHF. As DNA, the CDR3 is TGTGCCAGGGCAGGGTCCTATAATTCACCCCTCCACTTT.

The V gene is TRBV28, the J gene TRBJ1-1; no definite D call. Germline lookup yields CDR1 MDHEN and CDR2 SYDVKM. The CDR3 extends over 12 amino acids. In nucleotides, the CDR3 is TGTGCTAGCGGACGGTCGAACACTGAAGCTTTCTTT. It specifies CASGRSNTEAFF.

This clonotype was recorded once. The missing conserved phenylalanine or tryptophan at the end of this CDR3 makes a read error likely. This sequence joins TRBV28 and TRBJ2-5; the match to TRBD2 covers 9 bases. With 6 bases clipped from V and 5 bases from J, the junction kept 7 bases outside the gene matches. Germline V lookup: CDR1 MDHEN, CDR2 SYDVKM. CDR3 size: 14 residues. CDR3 in amino acids: CASSPGTSIETQYL. The CDR3 DNA reads TGTGCCAGCAGCCCCGGGACTAGCATCGAGACCCAGTACCTC.

A remark on this clonotype: The conserved phenylalanine or tryptophan normally closing the CDR3 is absent here, so this likely arose from a read error. The rearrangement uses TRBV5-1 and TRBJ2-2; 7 nucleotides line up with TRBD1. Germline V lookup: CDR1 SGHRS, CDR2 YFSETQ. This CDR3 contains 15 residues. The CDR3 loop reads CASSTGQRNTRELFL. In DNA, the CDR3 is TGCGCCAGCAGCACGGGACAGAGGAACACCAGGGAGCTGTTTCTT.

Notes on this clonotype: Being one base from a much bigger clone, this may be a read error. The chain recombines TRBV20-1 with TRBJ1-2, with D hard to call. The CDR3 is 13 residues long. Trimming removed 3 bases from V and 5 bases from J, with 13 bases in between. Germline lookup yields CDR1 DFQATT and CDR2 SNEGSKA (reference sequence). The CDR3 sequence is CSASGIDHYGYTF. As DNA, the CDR3 is TGCAGTGCTAGTGGGATAGACCATTATGGCTACACCTTC.

A word on this clonotype: Compared with germline, one end of the junction differs, possibly owing to a read error. The gene calls are TRBV5-1 and TRBJ2-5; D is uncertain. The CDR3 is 14 amino acids. Germline CDR1 reads SGHRS; CDR2 reads YFSETQ. The CDR3 DNA follows: TGCGCCAGCTGCTATAACAGAGTCCAAGAGACCCACTACTTC. As protein: CASCYNRVQETHYF. Full variable domain (outside the CDR3, taken from reference TRBV5-1 and TRBJ2-5): KAGVTQTPRYLIKTRGQQVTLSCSPISGHRSVSWYQQTPGQGLQFLFEYFSETQRNKGNFPGRFSGRQFSNSRSEMNVSTLELGDSALYLCASCYNRVQETHYFGPGTRLLVL.

Details on this clonotype: This clone may be a read error of a much larger clone one base away. J is TRBJ2-1 and V is TRBV19; D uncertain. This CDR3 region has 12 residues. Germline-derived CDR1 and CDR2 are LNHDA and SQIVND (reference sequence). CDR3 sequence: CVSSSSYNEQFF. For the CDR3, the DNA is TGTGTCAGTAGTTCCTCGTACAATGAGCAGTTCTTC.

Comments on this clonotype: The junction departs from germline at one end; a sequencing error may be responsible. CDR3 sequence: CANSTRPGGGNQPQHF. The CDR3 region has the DNA TGTGCCAACAGTACCCGCCCCGGCGGTGGTAATCAGCCCCAGCATTTC. The chain has TRBV6-1 and TRBJ1-5, with D uncertain. The CDR3 extends over 16 amino acids. CDR1 and CDR2 (germline): MNHNS, SASEGT.

A remark on this clonotype: A much larger clonotype is one base distant, so this may be a read error. The chain couples TRBV20-1 to TRBJ2-1, with TRBD2 matching 9 bases. The CDR3 sequence is 16 residues long. Germline V gene lookup returns CDR1 DFQATT and CDR2 SNEGSKA (reference sequence). For the CDR3, the DNA is TGCAGTGCTAGAGAAGGAGGCGGGGGGGCCTACAATCAGCAGTTCTTC. Translated, it gives CSAREGGGGAYNQQFF.

The chain combines TRBV4-2 with TRBJ2-7, with TRBD2 identical over 7 bases. The junction had 20 bases not matched to a gene; V was cut back by 3 bases and J by 12 bases. CDR1 and CDR2 from the germline V gene are LGHNA and YNFKEQ. This CDR3 spans 16 amino acids. CDR3: CASSQTTSGRAYDPYF. Here the CDR3 DNA reads TGTGCCAGCAGCCAGACGACTAGTGGGAGGGCCTACGACCCGTACTTC.

This clonotype was seen only a few times. This sequence may be a read error, since a much larger clone differs from it by one base. The V gene is TRBV29-1, the J gene TRBJ2-2, with D possibly matching TRBD2 (7 bases). In germline, CDR1 is SQVTM, CDR2 ANQGSEA. V lost 7 bases, J lost 7 bases, and 13 bases lay in between. This CDR3 has 12 residues. The CDR3 spells CSGGGMYGELFF. In DNA form, the CDR3 reads TGCAGCGGGGGGGGCATGTACGGGGAGCTGTTTTTT.

Regarding this clonotype: The conserved phenylalanine or tryptophan is not found at the CDR3 terminus, so this likely reflects a read error. The rearrangement links TRBV14 to TRBJ2-6; no clear D gene. The CDR3 has 15 residues. Germline-derived CDR1 and CDR2 are SGHDN and FVKESK. The CDR3 protein is CASSPRGSGVNVLTL. The CDR3 DNA reads as TGTGCCAGCAGTCCCAGAGGCTCTGGGGTCAACGTCCTGACTTTA.

About this clonotype itself: At one of its ends the junction is not consistent with the germline gene, which may arise from a read error. The J gene is TRBJ2-7, the V gene TRBV28, with D perhaps TRBD2 (5 bases). Germline V gene sequence: CDR1 MDHEN, CDR2 SYDVKM. This CDR3 is built from 14 residues. CDR3 DNA sequence: TGTGCCAGCAAGCTGGAGGCCAGCTCCTATGAGCAGTACTTC. The encoded protein is CASKLEASSYEQYF.

Comment on this clonotype: A much larger clone sits a single nucleotide away, making a read error possible. The chain recombines TRBV20-1 with TRBJ1-2, with D uncertain. Per the germline V gene, CDR1 is DFQATT and CDR2 is SNEGSKA (reference sequence). Between the trimmed V and J ends, which lost 8 bases and 11 bases, there was a span of 12 bases. This CDR3 has 9 amino acids. Here the CDR3 DNA reads TGCAGTACTATTCACAGTTACACCTTC. Encoded protein: CSTIHSYTF.

Comments on this clonotype: Because it lacks the conserved phenylalanine or tryptophan at the end, this CDR3 is likely a read error. The DNA is left out, because the CDR3 cannot be placed on it with certainty; the CDR3 is given as TCRdb lists it. This chain connects TRBV11-2 to TRBJ2-1; the table's D call of TRBD2 was not tested on the DNA. Germline V lookup: CDR1 SGHAT, CDR2 FQNNGV. Inclusive of both ends, the CDR3 amounts to 16 amino acids. The CDR3 region is CASSLGPLAGCNEHFL.

This clonotype was counted many times. The V and J genes are TRBV6-5 and TRBJ2-3, with a possible D match to TRBD1 (5 bases). Trimming removed 6 bases from V and 5 bases from J, with 6 bases in between. This CDR3 is built from 11 residues. Germline V gene data show CDR1 as MNHEY and CDR2 as SVGAGI. Written as DNA, the CDR3 is TGTGCCAGCAGCCAGGGAGATACGCAGTATTTT. This codes for CASSQGDTQYF.

DNA for the CDR3: TGTGCCAGCAGCTTGATGGGAAGATTATCGGACCAGTACTTC. Protein product: CASSLMGRLSDQYF. V usage is TRBV5-6 and J usage is TRBJ2-7, with D unclear. The CDR3 extends over 14 amino acids. Germline loops: CDR1 SGHDT, CDR2 YYEEEE. Deletions cut 1 base from V and 10 bases from J, with 18 bases between.

About this clonotype itself: The germline gene is not matched at one end of the junction; a read error may be the cause. The chain recombines TRBV28 with TRBJ2-7, with a weak D call TRBD1 (6 bases). The CDR3 has 15 residues. CDR1 and CDR2 from the germline V gene are MDHEN and SYDVKM. For the CDR3, the DNA is TGTGCCGGCAGTTCTGGGGGATCAGGGGCGAACGAGCAGTACTTC. It yields the protein CAGSSGGSGANEQYF.

V and J are TRBV11-2 and TRBJ2-2, with TRBD2 matching over 9 bases. V was clipped by 3 bases and J by 5 bases; unmatched bases: 13. CDR3 length: 18 residues. Germline assignment: CDR1 SGHAT and CDR2 FQNNGV. In DNA form, the CDR3 reads TGTGCCAGCAGCTTCTCCAAGGGGCTAGCGGGGCAAACCGGGGAGCTGTTTTTT. As protein: CASSFSKGLAGQTGELFF.

This clonotype was detected only a few times. This may come from a read error, since a much larger clone is one base off. This chain uses TRBV20-1 with TRBJ2-5; D perhaps matches TRBD2 (5 bases). The germline V gene encodes CDR1 DFQATT and CDR2 SNEGSKA (reference sequence). The CDR3 consists of 14 residues. CDR3 region: CSAAPPGFQESQYF. For the CDR3, the DNA is TGCAGTGCAGCGCCCCCGGGATTCCAAGAGAGCCAGTACTTC.

This clonotype qualifies as medium-sized. CDR3: CATPPDPSTEAFF. The CDR3 DNA reads TGTGCCACCCCCCCAGACCCGAGCACTGAAGCTTTCTTT. The gene calls are TRBV12-3 or TRBV12-4 and TRBJ1-1; D is unclear. This CDR3 spans 13 amino acids. The V and J ends lost 10 bases and 4 bases respectively, with 16 bases between them.

The V call is TRBV20-1, the J call TRBJ2-2; the match to TRBD2 covers 13 bases. The V and J ends lost 1 base and 6 bases, in that order; junction bases with no gene match: 8. The CDR3 has 17 residues. Germline-derived CDR1 and CDR2 are DFQATT and SNEGSKA (reference sequence). The CDR3, as DNA: TGCAGTGCTAGAGGACGGACTAGCGGGAGTAACGCCGGGGAGCTGTTTTTT. The encoded protein is CSARGRTSGSNAGELFF.

Notes on this clonotype: One junction end disagrees with the germline gene, perhaps due to a read error. This rearrangement joins TRBV11-3 to TRBJ2-1; 12 bases line up with TRBD2. The CDR3 sequence is 15 residues long. Germline V gene sequence: CDR1 SGHNT, CDR2 YENEEA. CDR3 loop: CVSSLRTSGINEQFF. The CDR3 nucleotides are TGTGTCAGCAGCCTGAGGACTAGCGGGATCAATGAGCAGTTCTTC.

The V gene is TRBV4-1, the J gene TRBJ2-3; tentative D call: TRBD1 (5 bases). The CDR3 has 13 residues. The germline CDR1 and CDR2 sequences are MGHRA and YSYEKL. Trimming took off 8 bases at V and 6 bases at J, with 15 bases between the two ends. The DNA of the CDR3 is TGCGCCAGCGGCCGAGACAGAGTGGATACGCAGTATTTT. Protein sequence: CASGRDRVDTQYF.

Notes on this clonotype: This is likely a read error, given that the CDR3 carries no conserved phenylalanine or tryptophan at its end. The chain employs TRBV5-1 and TRBJ1-6; the D is unclear. This CDR3 contains 16 residues. The germline gives CDR1 SGHRS, CDR2 YFSETQ. V lost 5 bases and J lost 8, with 20 bases in between. CDR3 nucleotides: TGCGCCAGCAGAGTGGATACCGGGATAGGGTATTCACCCCTCCACCTT. This translates into CASRVDTGIGYSPLHL.